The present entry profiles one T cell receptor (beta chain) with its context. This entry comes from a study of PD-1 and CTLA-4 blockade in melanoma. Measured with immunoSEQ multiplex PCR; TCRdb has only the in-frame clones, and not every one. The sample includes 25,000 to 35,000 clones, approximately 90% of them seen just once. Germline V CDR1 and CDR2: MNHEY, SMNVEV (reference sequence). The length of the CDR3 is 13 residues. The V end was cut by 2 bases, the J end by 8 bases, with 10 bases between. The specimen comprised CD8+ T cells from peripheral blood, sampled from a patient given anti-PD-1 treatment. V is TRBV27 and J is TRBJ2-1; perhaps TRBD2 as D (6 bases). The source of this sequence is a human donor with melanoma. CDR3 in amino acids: CASSLTSYYEQFF. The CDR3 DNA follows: TGTGCCAGCAGTTTAACTAGCTATTATGAGCAGTTCTTC.